Following are 30 T cell receptor beta chains from one sample sequenced in a study of blood T cell repertoires in COVID-19. Assay: immunoSEQ multiplex PCR; the TCRdb copy retains only in-frame clones and omits some. The repertoire holds some 350,000 clones, with around nine tenths as singletons. The sequencing sample was made of peripheral blood. The receptors stem from a woman aged 18 to 35 who had recovered from COVID-19.

The chain uses TRBV9 and TRBJ2-3, with 13 bases that match TRBD2. V lost 2 bases, J lost 11 bases, and 11 bases stayed unmatched. This CDR3 contains 16 residues. Per germline, CDR1 SGDLS and CDR2 YYNGEE. For the CDR3, the DNA is TGTGCCAGCAGCGTTGGACTAGCGGGAGCTCCCAAGGGGCAGTATTTT. Encoded protein: CASSVGLAGAPKGQYF.

V gene TRBV6-5 combines with J gene TRBJ2-1; 7 bases are shared with TRBD2. The CDR3 loop spans 15 amino acids. In germline, CDR1 is MNHEY, CDR2 SVGAGI. Trimming took 6 bases from V and 2 from J; bases not matched to a gene: 7. CDR3 sequence reads: CASRGGTIPYNEQFF. The CDR3 DNA follows: TGTGCCAGCAGGGGCGGGACTATCCCCTACAATGAGCAGTTCTTC.

V gene TRBV18 combines with J gene TRBJ1-1; D ambiguous. Trimming removed 6 bases from V and 1 base from J, with 12 bases in between. Germline-derived CDR1 and CDR2 are KGHSH and LQKENI. This CDR3 comprises 14 residues. The CDR3 reads CASSPSPWNTEAFF. Here the CDR3 DNA reads TGTGCCAGCTCTCCTTCCCCGTGGAACACTGAAGCTTTCTTT.

V usage is TRBV5-1 and J usage is TRBJ2-1, with 9 bases that match TRBD1. Trimming took 3 bases from V and 11 from J; bases not matched to a gene: 12. Germline V gives CDR1 SGHRS, CDR2 YFSETQ. The CDR3 extends over 15 amino acids. CDR3 sequence reads: CASSWGDRDAPKQFF. CDR3 DNA: TGCGCCAGCAGCTGGGGGGACAGGGATGCCCCCAAGCAGTTCTTC.

The chain employs TRBV7-2 and TRBJ2-1, with 8 positions matching TRBD1. The CDR3 spans 14 residues. Germline V gene lookup returns CDR1 SGHTA and CDR2 FQGNSA. V trimming: 3 bases; J trimming: 8 bases; junction bases outside the gene matches: 6. This CDR3 is CASSFGAGGYEQFF. The CDR3 DNA is TGTGCCAGCAGCTTCGGGGCAGGGGGCTATGAGCAGTTCTTC. The full variable domain, rest sourced from reference TRBV7-2 and TRBJ2-1, is GAGVSQSPSNKVTEKGKDVELRCDPISGHTALYWYRQSLGQGLEFLIYFQGNSAPDKSGLPSDRFSAERTGGSVSTLTIQRTQQEDSAVYLCASSFGAGGYEQFFGPGTRLTVL.

The chain links TRBV6-1 to TRBJ1-4, with a possible D match to TRBD1 (6 bases). This CDR3 region has 15 residues. Deletions cut 3 bases from V and 7 bases from J, with 15 bases between. Germline CDR1 and CDR2: MNHNS and SASEGT. The DNA of the CDR3 is TGTGCCAGCAGTGAGTACGGGGGGCGCAGTGAAAAACTGTTTTTT. Amino acid sequence: CASSEYGGRSEKLFF.

The rearrangement links TRBV25-1 to TRBJ1-3; 8 nucleotides match TRBD1. J gave up 6 bases and V 6 bases, and 4 bases lay outside the gene matches. This CDR3 region has 13 residues. Per germline, CDR1 MGHDK and CDR2 SYGVNS. The CDR3 loop reads CASRSRGPNTIYF. CDR3 bases: TGTGCCAGCAGGTCCAGGGGGCCAAACACCATATATTTT.

The chain couples TRBV9 to TRBJ2-1; TRBD2 might be the D (6 bases). This CDR3 comprises 19 residues. Germline values: CDR1 SGDLS, CDR2 YYNGEE. V lost 4 bases to trimming and J lost 1 base, with 24 bases between them. For the CDR3, the DNA is TGTGCCAGCAGCCCCAGTCCGAAGGAGGGAGAGGGGTCCTACAATGAGCAGTTCTTC. This gives the protein CASSPSPKEGEGSYNEQFF.

This clone was seen once. The V and J genes are TRBV2 and TRBJ2-4, with 10 bases that match TRBD1. Losses at the gene ends were 6 bases for V and 0 bases for J; bases not matched to a gene: 8. Germline V gives CDR1 SNHLY, CDR2 FYNNEI. The CDR3 loop spans 17 amino acids. The chain's CDR3 is CASRRIGQGVAKNIQYF. CDR3 in DNA: TGTGCCAGCAGGAGGATCGGACAGGGGGTAGCCAAAAACATTCAGTACTTC. Using reference TRBV2 and TRBJ2-4 for the parts outside the CDR3, the full variable domain is EPEVTQTPSHQVTQMGQEVILRCVPISNHLYFYWYRQILGQKVEFLVSFYNNEISEKSEIFDDQFSVERPDGSNFTLKIRSTKLEDSAMYFCASRRIGQGVAKNIQYFGAGTRLSVL.

This chain links TRBV7-9 with TRBJ1-2, with 9 bases fitting TRBD1. The CDR3 is made up of 17 amino acids. The germline gives CDR1 SEHNR, CDR2 FQNEAQ (reference sequence). Trimming at V came to 2 bases and at J to 4 bases, leaving 11 bases not matched to a gene. The CDR3 spells CASSLPGTGSGAYGYTF. DNA of the CDR3: TGTGCCAGCAGCTTACCCGGGACAGGGAGTGGGGCCTATGGCTACACCTTC.

This chain links TRBV7-9 with TRBJ1-4; D possibly corresponds to TRBD1 (5 bases). The germline V gene encodes CDR1 SEHNR and CDR2 FQNEAQ (reference sequence). Trimming stripped 2 bases from V and 7 bases from J, with 14 bases between. The CDR3 runs 15 residues. The CDR3, as DNA: TGTGCCAGCAGCTTACTAGGAGGGGCAGGTGAAAAACTGTTTTTT. Its translation is CASSLLGGAGEKLFF.

This sequence joins TRBV7-9 and TRBJ2-7; D may be TRBD1 (6 bases). Trimming stripped 3 bases from V and 2 bases from J, with 14 bases between. The CDR3 has 15 residues. CDR1 SEHNR and CDR2 FQNEAQ come from the germline V gene (reference sequence). The CDR3 is CASSFRGDVPYEQYV. The CDR3 bases are TGTGCCAGCAGCTTCAGGGGCGATGTGCCCTACGAGCAGTACGTC.

The gene calls are TRBV19 and TRBJ1-2; 9 bases fit TRBD1. The CDR3 totals 15 residues. Germline-derived CDR1 and CDR2 are LNHDA and SQIVND (reference sequence). The ends lost 5 bases at V and 4 bases at J; junction bases unmatched: 8. The CDR3, as DNA: TGTGCCAGTAGTGGGACAGGGAAGGTGATCTATGGCTACACCTTC. Amino acids: CASSGTGKVIYGYTF.

A word on this clone: Other DNA sequences within the sample encode an identical CDR3. The chain uses TRBV24-1 and TRBJ2-3, with D unresolved. V was shortened by 3 bases and J by 1 base, with 7 bases between the two germline ends. This CDR3 spans 14 amino acids. CDR1 and CDR2 (germline): KGHDR, SFDVKD. The CDR3 reads CATSDPRGTDTQYF. CDR3 nucleotides: TGTGCCACCAGTGATCCCCGGGGCACAGATACGCAGTATTTT.

The rearrangement uses TRBV7-8 and TRBJ2-2, with 11 bases fitting TRBD2. J was trimmed by 4 bases and V by 3 bases; bases with no gene match: 4. CDR3 length: 16 amino acids. Germline CDR1 and CDR2: SGHVS and FQNEAQ. The CDR3 spells CASSLWGTSGTGELFF. The CDR3 DNA reads as TGTGCCAGCAGCTTGTGGGGGACTAGCGGCACCGGGGAGCTGTTTTTT. Using reference TRBV7-8 and TRBJ2-2 for the parts outside the CDR3, the full variable domain is GAGVSQSPRYKVAKRGQDVALRCDPISGHVSLFWYQQALGQGPEFLTYFQNEAQLDKSGLPSDRFFAERPEGSVSTLKIQRTQQEDSAVYLCASSLWGTSGTGELFFGEGSRLTVL.

The chain links TRBV5-5 to TRBJ1-2, with a weak D call TRBD1 (5 bases). V lost 1 base and J lost 3, with 7 bases in between. There are 13 residues in the CDR3. Germline V gives CDR1 SGHKS, CDR2 YYEKEE (reference sequence). The CDR3 nucleotides read TGTGCCAGCAGCTTGCAGGGTTACTATGGCTACACCTTC. Protein product: CASSLQGYYGYTF.

This sequence joins TRBV3-1 (or the pseudogene TRBV3-2) and TRBJ2-3; tentatively, D is TRBD2 (5 bases). V lost 0 bases to trimming and J lost 4 bases, with 14 bases between them. Germline CDR1 LGHDT, CDR2 YNNKEL (reference sequence). This CDR3 contains 16 residues. This CDR3 is CASSQDSRLAPDTQYF. DNA for the CDR3: TGTGCCAGCAGCCAAGATTCTCGGCTAGCCCCAGATACGCAGTATTTT.

V is TRBV5-1 and J is TRBJ1-1; no reliable D call. The germline V gene has CDR1 SGHRS and CDR2 YFSETQ. V was shortened by 0 bases and J by 1 base, with 4 bases between the two germline ends. The CDR3 sequence is 13 residues long. The CDR3 loop is CASSLVANTEAFF. CDR3 nucleotide sequence: TGCGCCAGCAGCTTGGTGGCGAACACTGAAGCTTTCTTT.

The gene calls are TRBV7-6 and TRBJ1-3; a possible D gene is TRBD1 (5 bases). Germline V CDR1 and CDR2: SGHVS, FNYEAQ. Deletions cut 0 bases from V and 4 bases from J, with 22 bases between. The CDR3 contains 19 residues. The CDR3: CASSLASLPWGRRGNTIYF. The DNA for the CDR3 is TGTGCCAGCAGCTTAGCGTCGTTGCCGTGGGGGAGGAGGGGAAACACCATATATTTT.

This chain joins TRBV28 and TRBJ1-5, with 10 positions matching TRBD1. The junction had 8 bases not matched to a gene; V was cut back by 6 bases and J by 3 bases. CDR1 and CDR2 (germline): MDHEN, SYDVKM. This CDR3 spans 16 amino acids. CDR3 sequence reads: CASRPDRGIPNQPQHF. CDR3 bases: TGTGCCAGCAGACCGGACAGGGGGATTCCCAATCAGCCCCAGCATTTT.

The chain employs TRBV11-3 and TRBJ2-3, with 12 bases identical to TRBD2. The CDR3 is made up of 18 amino acids. The junction had 13 bases not matched to a gene; V was cut back by 1 base and J by 8 bases. Germline loops: CDR1 SGHNT, CDR2 YENEEA. The CDR3 nucleotides are TGTGCCAGCAGCTTAGGGACTAGCGGGACGGATTCTAGGAGTACGCAGTATTTT. It codes for CASSLGTSGTDSRSTQYF.

V is TRBV23-1 and J is TRBJ1-1; 9 bases fit TRBD1. TRBV23-1 is annotated as an ORF whose role is uncertain. The CDR3 contains 16 residues. Unmatched junction bases numbered 7, after V lost 4 bases and J lost 1 base. The CDR3: CASSPSRDRENTEAFF. For the CDR3, the DNA is TGCGCCAGCAGTCCCTCACGGGACAGGGAGAACACTGAAGCTTTCTTT.

On this clone itself: The same CDR3 arises from other DNA sequences in this sample as well. The chain is built from TRBV7-2 and TRBJ2-1; TRBD2 matches at 11 bases. Per germline, CDR1 SGHTA and CDR2 FQGNSA. J gave up 5 bases and V 2 bases, and 2 bases lay outside the gene matches. The CDR3 has 15 residues. The CDR3 nucleotides are TGTGCCAGCAGCTTAATGGGACTAGCGGACAATGAGCAGTTCTTC. Its protein is CASSLMGLADNEQFF.

The CDR3 protein is CAISDRTSGSMTGELFF. CDR3 DNA: TGTGCCATCAGTGACCGGACTAGCGGGAGTATGACCGGGGAGCTGTTTTTT. The chain couples TRBV10-3 to TRBJ2-2; 13 nucleotides align to TRBD2. The J segment lost 5 bases and the V segment lost 3 bases, leaving 6 bases of the junction unmatched. Germline loops: CDR1 ENHRY, CDR2 SYGVKD. The CDR3 spans 17 residues.

V is TRBV24-1 and J is TRBJ2-7, with 8 bases fitting TRBD1. The CDR3 loop spans 16 amino acids. After removal of 1 base from V and 3 bases from J, the junction contained 7 bases not matched to a gene. Germline V gene lookup returns CDR1 KGHDR and CDR2 SFDVKD. CDR3 sequence (DNA): TGTGCCACCAGTGATTTCTCATCCGGACAGGGCTACGAGCAGTACGTC. Its translation: CATSDFSSGQGYEQYV.

J is TRBJ2-1 and V is TRBV10-2, with TRBD2 identical over 10 bases. Trimming removed 0 bases from V and 3 bases from J; junction bases left unmatched: 2. The CDR3 consists of 16 residues. The V gene's germline CDR1 is WSHSY and CDR2 SAAADI. DNA of the CDR3: TGCGCCAGCAGTGAGTCGAGACTAGCGGGCTACAATGAGCAGTTCTTC. The encoded protein is CASSESRLAGYNEQFF.

The chain links TRBV25-1 to TRBJ2-6, with 10 bases fitting TRBD1. Germline assignment: CDR1 MGHDK and CDR2 SYGVNS. This CDR3 has 18 amino acids. J was trimmed by 0 bases and V by 2 bases; bases with no gene match: 4. Here the CDR3 reads CASSEEGQGLSGANVLTF. CDR3 nucleotide sequence: TGTGCCAGCAGTGAAGAGGGACAGGGGCTCTCTGGGGCCAACGTCCTGACTTTC.

This chain joins TRBV4-1 and TRBJ1-4; no clear D. Germline values: CDR1 MGHRA, CDR2 YSYEKL. This CDR3 has 15 amino acids. The germline V and J ends were trimmed by 0 bases and 3 bases, with 8 bases remaining between them. Here the CDR3 reads CASSQDGEPNEKLFF. For the CDR3, the DNA is TGCGCCAGCAGCCAAGACGGGGAACCTAATGAAAAACTGTTTTTT.

The chain combines TRBV30 with TRBJ1-1; no firm D call. This CDR3 has 15 residues. The germline V gene encodes CDR1 GTSNPN and CDR2 SVGIG (reference sequence). Deletions cut 2 bases from V and 4 bases from J, with 17 bases between. CDR3 DNA: TGTGCCTGGAGTTCCCGTCCAGGCCGTGCCACTGAAGCTTTCTTT. It encodes CAWSSRPGRATEAFF.

CDR3 nucleotides: TGTGCCATCAGTGGGGACTACTTAGATACGCAGTATTTT. Translation gives CAISGDYLDTQYF. V and J are TRBV10-3 and TRBJ2-3; 7 positions match TRBD2. Germline assignment: CDR1 ENHRY and CDR2 SYGVKD. The CDR3 is 13 amino acids. V was clipped by 4 bases and J by 5 bases; unmatched bases: 3.